One sample yielded the 18 T cell receptor beta chains listed below, sequenced in a study of vaccination effects on CD4 cells after COVID-19. Clones were sequenced by immunoSEQ multiplex PCR, and TCRdb holds only the in-frame ones, with some missing. The repertoire holds approximately 31,000 clones, with about 70% as singletons. Antigens for these TCRs are unknown. CD4+ T cells were isolated after about nine days of culture. Here the sequenced sample was CD4+ T cells from PBMCs cultured without peptide, taken before COVID-19 vaccination. The receptor source for this set is a human donor who received a COVID-19 vaccine.

This clone was seen more than once but under ten times. This chain links TRBV12-3 or TRBV12-4 with TRBJ2-1; unclear D gene. The CDR3 runs 12 residues. The V and J ends lost 5 bases and 2 bases respectively, with 4 bases between them. As DNA, the CDR3 is TGTGCCAGCAGTCCTACCTACAATGAGCAGTTCTTC. It codes for CASSPTYNEQFF.

The chain couples TRBV19 to TRBJ1-2; 10 bases are a match to TRBD1. This CDR3 has 18 amino acids. CDR1 LNHDA and CDR2 SQIVND come from the germline V gene (reference sequence). The V segment lost 1 base and the J segment 5 bases; nucleotides outside the gene matches: 13. Here the CDR3 DNA reads TGTGCCAGTAGTATAGTATGGGCCGGGACAGGGGTTAGATATGGCTACACCTTC. It translates to CASSIVWAGTGVRYGYTF.

This clone has only a few counts. The chain is built from TRBV18 and TRBJ2-1; D is undetermined. CDR1 KGHSH and CDR2 LQKENI come from the germline V gene. V dropped 3 bases and J dropped 7 bases, with 16 bases sitting between them. The CDR3 is 15 amino acids. The CDR3 bases are TGTGCCAGCTCACCGCCGCAGCGCCGTGGGAATGAGCAGTTCTTC. It specifies CASSPPQRRGNEQFF.

This CDR3 reads CASSQTRQYTDTQYF. CDR3 DNA: TGTGCCAGCAGCCAGACTCGCCAATACACAGATACGCAGTATTTT. The V call is TRBV3-1 (or the pseudogene TRBV3-2), the J call TRBJ2-3; no clear D gene. Trimming took off 3 bases at V and 2 bases at J, with 12 bases between the two ends. Germline CDR1 and CDR2: LGHDT and YNNKEL (reference sequence). CDR3 length: 15 residues.

The chain carries TRBV7-2 and TRBJ2-7; D not certain. CDR1 SGHTA and CDR2 FQGNSA come from the germline V gene. CDR3 length: 14 amino acids. Trimming removed 4 bases from V and 2 bases from J, with 12 bases in between. The CDR3 region has the DNA TGTGCCAGCAGCTCTTACCAGAAAACCTACGAGCAGTACTTC. Translated, it gives CASSSYQKTYEQYF.

This clone is medium-sized by share. The V call is TRBV19, the J call TRBJ2-7; D perhaps matches TRBD1 (6 bases). The CDR3 is made up of 14 amino acids. The V end was cut by 5 bases, the J end by 1 base, with 12 bases between. Germline V lookup: CDR1 LNHDA, CDR2 SQIVND (reference sequence). For the CDR3, the DNA is TGTGCCAGTAGTGAACAGGGAGCATCCTACGAGCAGTACTTC. It codes for CASSEQGASYEQYF.

The chain carries TRBV3-1 (or the pseudogene TRBV3-2) and TRBJ1-1, with TRBD1 matching 12 bases. V dropped 0 bases and J dropped 10; count of bases not matched to a gene: 9. The CDR3 is 16 residues long. Germline CDR1 and CDR2: LGHDT and YNNKEL (reference sequence). This CDR3 reads CASSQDLVGDRGPAFF. The CDR3 region has the DNA TGTGCCAGCAGCCAAGATTTGGTAGGGGACAGGGGGCCAGCTTTCTTT.

This chain links TRBV14 with TRBJ2-5; no clear D. V dropped 1 base and J dropped 6 bases, with 9 bases sitting between them. CDR1 is SGHDN, CDR2 FVKESK, per germline. The CDR3 totals 13 residues. CDR3 bases: TGTGCCAGCAGCCAAGTTGACGTGCAGACCCAGTACTTC. Translated, it gives CASSQVDVQTQYF.

This clone appeared once. The chain employs TRBV5-1 and TRBJ2-1, with TRBD2 matching 9 bases. The CDR3 has 17 residues. CDR1 is SGHRS, CDR2 YFSETQ, per germline. After removal of 4 bases from V and 0 bases from J, the junction contained 8 bases not matched to a gene. CDR3 bases: TGCGCCAGCAGCGGGGCGGGGGGGCAGATCTCCTACAATGAGCAGTTCTTC. Translated: CASSGAGGQISYNEQFF.

The chain is built from TRBV6-1 and TRBJ2-1, with 13 positions matching TRBD2. J was trimmed by 6 bases and V by 3 bases; bases with no gene match: 5. The CDR3 has 16 amino acids. The germline V gene has CDR1 MNHNS and CDR2 SASEGT. The CDR3 DNA follows: TGTGCCAGCAGTGAGGCACTAGCGGGAGGGCCCAATGAGCAGTTCTTC. It specifies CASSEALAGGPNEQFF.

The chain is built from TRBV3-1 (or the pseudogene TRBV3-2) and TRBJ1-1; D remains unclear. The CDR3 loop spans 13 amino acids. Per the germline V gene, CDR1 is LGHDT and CDR2 is YNNKEL (reference sequence). The V end lost 1 base, the J end lost 6 bases, and 9 bases lay between the germline ends. In nucleotides, the CDR3 is TGTGCCAGCAGCCAAGGGGGTATTTCTGAAGCTTTCTTT. Its protein is CASSQGGISEAFF.

The V call is TRBV5-1, the J call TRBJ2-1; 12 bases match TRBD2. Germline CDR1 reads SGHRS; CDR2 reads YFSETQ. This CDR3 contains 16 residues. Trimming cost V 4 bases and J 4 bases; bases outside gene matches: 6. The CDR3 nucleotides read TGCGCCAGCAGCCACCTAGCGGGAGGGCTTTACAATGAGCAGTTCTTC. Amino acid sequence: CASSHLAGGLYNEQFF.

The chain links TRBV7-2 to TRBJ2-3; D gene uncertain. Per the germline V gene, CDR1 is SGHTA and CDR2 is FQGNSA. This CDR3 spans 13 amino acids. Between the trimmed V and J ends, which lost 3 bases and 0 bases, there was a span of 4 bases. Here the CDR3 reads CASSLMSTDTQYF. The CDR3, as DNA: TGTGCCAGCAGCTTGATGAGCACAGATACGCAGTATTTT.

The chain joins TRBV9 to TRBJ2-3; 7 bases match TRBD1. Germline V gene sequence: CDR1 SGDLS, CDR2 YYNGEE. Trimming at V came to 5 bases and at J to 7 bases, leaving 10 bases not matched to a gene. The CDR3 loop spans 14 amino acids. The CDR3 sequence: CASSPGQILHTQYF. The CDR3 DNA reads TGTGCCAGCAGTCCGGGACAGATTCTACATACGCAGTATTTT.

V gene TRBV2 combines with J gene TRBJ1-4, with TRBD1 matching 9 bases. Unmatched junction bases numbered 12, after V lost 5 bases and J lost 8 bases. Looked up from germline, CDR1 is SNHLY and CDR2 is FYNNEI. This CDR3 contains 16 residues. CDR3 DNA sequence: TGTGCCAGCAGTCAAAGTGGGCTGACAGGGGGGGAAAAACTGTTTTTT. Its translation: CASSQSGLTGGEKLFF.

This clone was found a few times. The V gene is TRBV19, the J gene TRBJ1-2; 10 bases align to TRBD1. CDR3 length equals 14 residues. Germline CDR1 is LNHDA and CDR2 is SQIVND (reference sequence). J gave up 4 bases and V 5 bases, and 4 bases lay outside the gene matches. CDR3 loop: CASSGDRGLYGYTF. As DNA, the CDR3 is TGTGCCAGTAGTGGGGACAGGGGACTCTATGGCTACACCTTC.

This clone was counted a single time. This rearrangement joins TRBV6-1 to TRBJ2-1; the match to TRBD2 covers 9 bases. Germline V CDR1 and CDR2: MNHNS, SASEGT. The V gene end was trimmed by 3 bases and the J gene end by 8 bases; junction bases not matched to a gene: 8. There are 15 residues in the CDR3. In DNA, the CDR3 is TGTGCCAGCAGTGATGGGTCTAGCGGGAACCATGAGCAGTTCTTC. Amino acids: CASSDGSSGNHEQFF.

This clone was picked up one time. The chain joins TRBV10-3 to TRBJ2-5, with D possibly matching TRBD1 (6 bases). This CDR3 comprises 13 residues. Trimming left V 5 bases short and J 2 bases short, with 9 bases between. CDR1 ENHRY and CDR2 SYGVKD come from the germline V gene. CDR3 sequence reads: CAISQTGQETQYF. The DNA of the CDR3 is TGTGCCATCAGTCAGACAGGACAAGAGACCCAGTACTTC.